Listed below are T cell receptor beta chains from one sample, sequenced in a study of blood T cell repertoires in COVID-19. Clones were read by immunoSEQ multiplex PCR, and TCRdb kept only the in-frame ones, dropping some. In the table there are about 230,000 clones, roughly 80% of which are singletons. What was sequenced was peripheral blood. These receptors came from an elderly woman with acute or convalescent COVID-19. The CDR3 runs from the conserved cysteine through the conserved F or W. The order of the fields is J gene, clone size, D gene, V gene, CDR3 length, CDR3 DNA, CDR3 protein. A D gene is named only where the DNA matches it firmly. Clone size appears in some rows only: once, few, many, or a class for an expanded clone.

>TRBJ2-2|once|NA|TRBV5-1|14
TGCGCCAGCAGCTTGGGTGTGGGGCGGCGGGAGCTGTTTTTT
CASSLGVGRRELFF
>TRBJ1-6|NA|NA|TRBV6-5|13
TGTGCCAGCGGAGGCTTGGAGAATTCACCCCTCCACTTT
CASGGLENSPLHF
>TRBJ2-5|few|NA|TRBV6-5|15
TGTGCCAGCAGTCCAACAGGGCGAGGACAAGAGACCCAGTACTTC
CASSPTGRGQETQYF
>TRBJ2-1|NA|TRBD2|TRBV5-1|16
TGCGCCAGCAGCCCCCAGGGGACTAGCGCCTACAATGAGCAGTTCTTC
CASSPQGTSAYNEQFF
>TRBJ2-1|NA|NA|TRBV5-1|16
TGCGCCAGCAGCTCCCTGGATGGCGGGGCCTACAATGAGCAGTTCTTC
CASSSLDGGAYNEQFF
>TRBJ2-7|NA|TRBD1|TRBV7-7|15
TGTGCCACACGGTCCGGGACAGGGGATTCCTACGAGCAGTACTTC
CATRSGTGDSYEQYF
>TRBJ2-1|NA|TRBD2|TRBV29-1|12
TGCAGCGTTGAAGAACTAGCGGGGGAGCAGTTCTTC
CSVEELAGEQFF
>TRBJ1-5|NA|NA|TRBV24-1|16
TGTGCCACCAGTCAGTCGAGGCGGGATAGCAATCAGCCCCAGCATTTT
CATSQSRRDSNQPQHF
>TRBJ2-5|NA|NA|TRBV6-1|13
TGTGCCAGCAGTGAGGGTCTAGCGGAGACCCAGTACTTC
CASSEGLAETQYF
>TRBJ2-5|NA|NA|TRBV28|13
TGTGCCAGCCGGCAACAGGGTAGGGAGACCCAGTACTTC
CASRQQGRETQYF
>TRBJ2-1|NA|TRBD2|TRBV28|16
TGTGCCAGCATCTCCCGGCGGCTAGCGGGATACAATGAGCAGTTCTTC
CASISRRLAGYNEQFF
>TRBJ1-2|NA|NA|TRBV4-1|14
TGCGCCAGCAGCCAAGTAAGAGGGCCTCAGGGCTACACCTTC
CASSQVRGPQGYTF